These 12 T cell receptor beta chains share one sample of origin, sequenced in a study of blood T cells in healthy people across ages. Then a second PCR, running roughly 7 to 11 cycles, was carried out with a sample-barcoded 5' primer and a J-beta primer mix. TCRdb used MiXCR to reprocess the 5' RACE reads, holding one entry per CDR3 protein. Of roughly 700,000 distinct CDR3 sequences listed, about 52% are singletons. What was sequenced was blood. Every receptor here comes from an older woman in good health.

A few counts support this clonotype. The V call is TRBV20-1, the J call TRBJ2-3, with 11 nucleotides matching TRBD1. CDR1 is DFQATT and CDR2 is SNEGSKA in the germline V gene (reference sequence). The V gene end was trimmed by 5 bases and the J gene end by 6 bases; junction bases not matched to a gene: 7. This CDR3 region has 14 residues. The CDR3 reads CSAFGQGAADTQYF. For the CDR3, the DNA is TGCAGTGCTTTCGGACAGGGGGCTGCCGATACGCAGTATTTT.

V and J are TRBV6-5 and TRBJ2-5; a possible D gene is TRBD1 (6 bases). Germline V CDR1 and CDR2: MNHEY, SVGAGI. Trimming took off 4 bases at V and 6 bases at J, with 12 bases between the two ends. The CDR3 spans 13 residues. CDR3 region: CASSSYRAQTQYF. DNA for the CDR3: TGTGCCAGCAGTTCTTACAGGGCTCAGACCCAGTACTTC.

This clonotype was counted many times. The V gene is TRBV29-1, the J gene TRBJ2-7; TRBD2 is a possible D gene (6 bases). Germline-derived CDR1 and CDR2 are SQVTM and ANQGSEA. The CDR3 loop spans 13 amino acids. V was shortened by 4 bases and J by 4 bases, with 14 bases between the two germline ends. The CDR3 here is CSVVGDSTYEQYF. In DNA form, the CDR3 reads TGCAGCGTTGTTGGGGACTCGACTTACGAGCAGTACTTC.

The rearrangement joins TRBV6-2 or TRBV6-3 to TRBJ2-5; D might be TRBD1 or TRBD2, each matching 6 bases. Germline CDR1 is MNHEY and CDR2 is SVGEGT. V was clipped by 5 bases and J by 7 bases, with 20 bases between them. The CDR3 consists of 15 residues. CDR3: CASSKGGTLRSTQYF. The CDR3 nucleotides read TGTGCCAGCAGTAAAGGCGGGACATTGCGTTCGACCCAGTACTTC.

This chain links TRBV20-1 with TRBJ2-1; D tentatively fits TRBD1 or TRBD2 (5 bases each). The germline V gene has CDR1 DFQATT and CDR2 SNEGSKA (reference sequence). This CDR3 has 14 residues. Trimming removed 6 bases at V and 0 bases at J, with 12 bases between. The CDR3 is CSAEGRLSYNEQFF. Here the CDR3 DNA reads TGCAGTGCCGAGGGACGTCTCTCCTACAATGAGCAGTTCTTC.

J is TRBJ1-5 and V is TRBV28; 7 bases match TRBD1. The CDR3 is 14 amino acids. The germline gives CDR1 MDHEN, CDR2 SYDVKM. V lost 2 bases, J lost 7 bases, and 5 bases stayed unmatched. The CDR3 bases are TGTGCCAGCAGTTTAAGAGGGGGCCGGCAGCCCCAGCATTTT. As protein: CASSLRGGRQPQHF.

This rearrangement joins TRBV28 to TRBJ2-6; 9 positions match TRBD1. J was trimmed by 0 bases and V by 8 bases; bases with no gene match: 8. This CDR3 contains 17 residues. In germline, CDR1 is MDHEN, CDR2 SYDVKM. This CDR3 is CASGDLQGASGANVLTF. CDR3 in DNA: TGTGCCAGCGGGGATTTACAGGGGGCCTCTGGGGCCAACGTCCTGACTTTC. The variable domain in full, completed from reference TRBV28 and TRBJ2-6, reads DVKVTQSSRYLVKRTGEKVFLECVQDMDHENMFWYRQDPGLGLRLIYFSYDVKMKEKGDIPEGYSVSREKKERFSLILESASTNQTSMYLCASGDLQGASGANVLTFGAGSRLTVL.

The chain carries TRBV29-1 and TRBJ2-1; 11 bases are a match to TRBD2. Germline V CDR1 and CDR2: SQVTM, ANQGSEA. The V and J ends lost 4 bases and 4 bases, in that order; junction bases with no gene match: 12. This CDR3 comprises 17 residues. The CDR3 region has the DNA TGCAGCGTTGTAGCGATGGGAACTAGCGGGAGTTACAATGAGCAGTTCTTC. Its translation is CSVVAMGTSGSYNEQFF.

Details on this clonotype: Being one base from a much bigger clone, this may be a read error. This chain links TRBV29-1 with TRBJ2-4, with D unclear. This CDR3 comprises 13 residues. The germline V and J ends were trimmed by 7 bases and 0 bases, with 10 bases remaining between them. CDR1 SQVTM and CDR2 ANQGSEA come from the germline V gene. CDR3 sequence: CSAEALAKNIQYF. The CDR3 DNA reads TGCAGCGCTGAGGCTTTAGCCAAAAACATTCAGTACTTC.

A few counts support this clonotype. V is TRBV7-2 and J is TRBJ2-1, with 7 positions matching TRBD2. This CDR3 is built from 15 residues. Germline lookup yields CDR1 SGHTA and CDR2 FQGNSA. V lost 5 bases, J lost 5 bases, and 9 bases stayed unmatched. For the CDR3, the DNA is TGTGCCAGCAGCAGTCTCGGGAGGTTCGACAATGAGCAGTTCTTC. Translated: CASSSLGRFDNEQFF.

The chain couples TRBV28 to TRBJ2-1; TRBD2 aligns across 13 bases. The CDR3 loop spans 16 amino acids. In germline, CDR1 is MDHEN, CDR2 SYDVKM. V was pared by 5 bases and J by 8 bases, with 9 bases of the junction left unmatched. Written as DNA, the CDR3 is TGTGCCAGCAGTCTCGGGACTAGCGGGACTGAAGATGAGCAGTTCTTC. As protein: CASSLGTSGTEDEQFF. Variable domain in full (rest from reference TRBV28 and TRBJ2-1): DVKVTQSSRYLVKRTGEKVFLECVQDMDHENMFWYRQDPGLGLRLIYFSYDVKMKEKGDIPEGYSVSREKKERFSLILESASTNQTSMYLCASSLGTSGTEDEQFFGPGTRLTVL.

The rearrangement links TRBV27 to TRBJ2-1; 15 bases are shared with TRBD2. J gave up 7 bases and V 1 base, and 8 bases lay outside the gene matches. CDR1 is MNHEY, CDR2 SMNVEV, per germline (reference sequence). CDR3 length: 18 amino acids. Here the CDR3 DNA reads TGTGCCAGCAGTTTATTCGGGCGGGGACTAGCGGGAGGAAATGAGCAGTTCTTC. It encodes CASSLFGRGLAGGNEQFF.